A single sample is the source of the 30 T cell receptor beta chains below, sequenced in a study of CDR3 diversity in severe acne. TCRdb re-called the PCR reads through MiXCR, storing one row per CDR3 protein. Among approximately 90,000 distinct CDR3 sequences listed, 45% to 50% were seen once. The sequencing sample was made of blood. These receptors were collected from a male donor with severe acne vulgaris.

This clonotype was observed once. This CDR3 is missing its conserved last phenylalanine or tryptophan, likely due to a read error. The CDR3 sequence is CASSGPGNKQFL. As DNA, the CDR3 is TGCGCCAGCAGTGGTCCGGGGAACAAGCAGTTCCTC. The rearrangement uses TRBV10-1 and TRBJ2-1; maybe TRBD2 (5 bases). Germline CDR1 and CDR2: WNHNN and SYGVQD (reference sequence). Between the trimmed V and J ends, which lost 4 bases and 11 bases, there was a span of 12 bases. The CDR3 contains 12 residues.

Ten or more counts support this clonotype. The chain joins TRBV4-1 to TRBJ2-7; TRBD1 matches 7 bases. J was trimmed by 0 bases and V by 3 bases; bases with no gene match: 11. This CDR3 is 17 amino acids long. In germline, CDR1 is MGHRA, CDR2 YSYEKL. The DNA of the CDR3 is TGCGCCAGCAGCCAGGGTCCACAGGGGCAAAGCTCCTACGAGCAGTACTTC. This codes for CASSQGPQGQSSYEQYF.

The gene calls are TRBV29-1 and TRBJ2-7; maybe TRBD1 (6 bases). Germline CDR1 and CDR2: SQVTM and ANQGSEA. This CDR3 is built from 15 residues. The V gene lost 6 bases and the J gene lost 0 bases, with 18 bases spanning the gap. CDR3 amino acids: CSVRGDDRTSYEQYF. The CDR3 DNA follows: TGCAGCGTCCGTGGGGATGACAGGACCTCCTACGAGCAGTACTTC.

The CDR3 DNA follows: TGTGCCAGCAGTGACGGGACTAGCGGCTCCACAGATACGCAGTATTTT. This sequence encodes CASSDGTSGSTDTQYF. This rearrangement joins TRBV6-4 to TRBJ2-3; 11 nucleotides line up with TRBD2. The V segment lost 2 bases and the J segment 2 bases; nucleotides outside the gene matches: 3. The CDR3 spans 16 residues. CDR1 and CDR2 (germline): MRHNA, SNTAGT.

The chain carries TRBV9 and TRBJ2-3; 13 bases line up with TRBD2. CDR1 SGDLS and CDR2 YYNGEE come from the germline V gene. V was clipped by 4 bases and J by 4 bases; unmatched bases: 6. There are 16 residues in the CDR3. The CDR3 spells CASSPRTSGRADTQYF. CDR3 in DNA: TGTGCCAGCAGCCCCCGAACTAGCGGGAGGGCAGATACGCAGTATTTT. Together with reference TRBV9 and TRBJ2-3, the CDR3 gives the full variable domain: DSGVTQTPKHLITATGQRVTLRCSPRSGDLSVYWYQQSLDQGLQFLIQYYNGEERAKGNILERFSAQQFPDLHSELNLSSLELGDSALYFCASSPRTSGRADTQYFGPGTRLTVL.

The chain carries TRBV9 and TRBJ2-7; D perhaps matches TRBD1 (7 bases). CDR3 size: 14 residues. The germline gives CDR1 SGDLS, CDR2 YYNGEE. V dropped 2 bases and J dropped 5 bases, with 14 bases sitting between them. The CDR3 nucleotides read TGTGCCAGCAGCGTGGGGGGACAGTCCGACGAGCAGTACTTC. This codes for CASSVGGQSDEQYF. The full variable domain, its missing parts supplied by reference TRBV9 and TRBJ2-7, is DSGVTQTPKHLITATGQRVTLRCSPRSGDLSVYWYQQSLDQGLQFLIQYYNGEERAKGNILERFSAQQFPDLHSELNLSSLELGDSALYFCASSVGGQSDEQYFGPGTRLTVT.

The chain combines TRBV7-6 with TRBJ1-5; unclear D gene. Germline CDR1 reads SGHVS; CDR2 reads FNYEAQ. This CDR3 spans 13 amino acids. Trimming took off 1 base at V and 5 bases at J, with 6 bases between the two ends. The CDR3 sequence: CASSLVGHQPQHF. Written as DNA, the CDR3 is TGTGCCAGCAGCTTAGTAGGGCATCAGCCCCAGCATTTT.

Comments on this clonotype: This likely comes from a read error, as the CDR3 has no conserved phenylalanine or tryptophan at its end. The rearrangement links TRBV12-3 or TRBV12-4 to TRBJ2-3, with TRBD2 identical over 9 bases. The CDR3 runs to 14 residues. The CDR3 loop is CASSLAGSTDTQYS. The CDR3 nucleotides are TGTGCCAGCAGTCTAGCGGGGAGCACAGATACGCAGTATTCT.

The chain links TRBV11-1 to TRBJ2-2; TRBD1 or TRBD2 may be the D gene (5 bases each). This CDR3 has 15 residues. Trimming cost V 1 base and J 2 bases, with 8 bases left between them. Per germline, CDR1 SGHAT and CDR2 FQDESV (reference sequence). CDR3 protein: CASSLDGTNTGELFF. As DNA, the CDR3 is TGTGCCAGCAGCTTAGACGGGACCAACACCGGGGAGCTGTTTTTT.

This clonotype has a handful of counts. The chain combines TRBV11-2 with TRBJ2-7; 8 nucleotides agree with TRBD1. Germline CDR1 SGHAT, CDR2 FQNNGV. This CDR3 comprises 15 residues. V shed 5 bases and J 0 bases; nucleotides not matched to a gene: 6. In DNA, the CDR3 is TGTGCCAGCAGCCCCGGACAGGGTTCCTCCTACGAGCAGTACTTC. This translates into CASSPGQGSSYEQYF.

This clonotype was observed a few times. The CDR3, as DNA: TGTGCCAGCAGTGGGGGACAGGGGGGTGACTATGGCTACACCTTC. Its protein product is CASSGGQGGDYGYTF. This rearrangement joins TRBV25-1 to TRBJ1-2, with 11 bases identical to TRBD1. The CDR3 totals 15 residues. Per germline, CDR1 MGHDK and CDR2 SYGVNS. V was pared by 4 bases and J by 3 bases, with 4 bases of the junction left unmatched.

Comments on this clonotype: The germline gene is not matched at one end of the junction; a read error may be the cause. CDR3 residues: CTSSFTLPGQGPYNEQFF. The CDR3 nucleotides read TGTACCAGCAGCTTCACACTGCCGGGACAGGGGCCCTACAATGAGCAGTTCTTC. The chain is built from TRBV7-9 and TRBJ2-1; TRBD1 agrees at 10 bases. CDR3 length equals 18 residues. CDR1 is SEHNR and CDR2 is FQNEAQ in the germline V gene (reference sequence).

This sequence joins TRBV10-2 and TRBJ2-5; 14 bases line up with TRBD2. The CDR3 is made up of 15 amino acids. Unmatched junction bases numbered 5, after V lost 7 bases and J lost 4 bases. CDR1 is WSHSY and CDR2 is SAAADI in the germline V gene. The CDR3 DNA reads as TGCGCCAGCAAAGGGACTAGCGGGAGTGGAGAGACCCAGTACTTC. It translates to CASKGTSGSGETQYF.

The chain has TRBV11-2 and TRBJ2-7, with 7 bases matching TRBD1. The germline gives CDR1 SGHAT, CDR2 FQNNGV. The CDR3 has 14 residues. V was clipped by 5 bases and J by 1 base; unmatched bases: 5. The CDR3 spells CASSPTGISYEQYF. The DNA for the CDR3 is TGTGCCAGCAGCCCGACAGGGATTTCCTACGAGCAGTACTTC.

The sample holds one count of this clonotype. The rearrangement uses TRBV5-1 and TRBJ2-7; 8 nucleotides align to TRBD1. Germline trimming cut 4 bases from V and 2 bases from J; bases unmatched to any gene: 14. Germline lookup yields CDR1 SGHRS and CDR2 YFSETQ. The CDR3 has 17 amino acids. The DNA for the CDR3 is TGCGCCAGCAGCCCACACCCCTCAACAGGGGGGACCTACGAGCAGTACTTC. Its protein is CASSPHPSTGGTYEQYF.

The sample holds many counts of this clonotype. This chain links TRBV7-9 with TRBJ2-5; D may be TRBD1 (5 bases). CDR3 length: 14 amino acids. CDR1 is SEHNR, CDR2 FQNEAQ, per germline (reference sequence). With 4 bases removed from V and 5 bases from J, the gap between germline ends came to 14 bases. The DNA for the CDR3 is TGTGCCAGCAGCTCTGCTCGCCAGGGCGAGACCCAGTACTTC. It translates to CASSSARQGETQYF. Full variable domain (outside the CDR3, taken from reference TRBV7-9 and TRBJ2-5): DTGVSQNPRHKITKRGQNVTFRCDPISEHNRLYWYRQTLGQGPEFLTYFQNEAQLEKSRLLSDRFSAERPKGSFSTLEIQRTEQGDSAMYLCASSSARQGETQYFGPGTRLLVL.

This clonotype qualifies as medium-sized. The chain links TRBV20-1 to TRBJ1-2, with 7 bases aligning to TRBD1. The J segment lost 4 bases and the V segment lost 5 bases, leaving 7 bases of the junction unmatched. This CDR3 is 13 amino acids long. The germline gives CDR1 DFQATT, CDR2 SNEGSKA (reference sequence). The CDR3 reads CSARQDRSYGYTF. The CDR3 DNA reads as TGCAGTGCTCGACAGGACAGGAGCTATGGCTACACCTTC.

This sequence joins TRBV7-2 and TRBJ1-2, with D uncertain. The CDR3 contains 15 residues. From germline, CDR1 is SGHTA and CDR2 FQGNSA. The V end was cut by 5 bases, the J end by 0 bases, with 13 bases between. CDR3 sequence: CASSPPRTANYGYTF. The CDR3 DNA follows: TGTGCCAGCAGCCCCCCTAGAACAGCTAACTATGGCTACACCTTC.

This chain links TRBV29-1 with TRBJ2-7; TRBD2 might be the D (6 bases). The germline gives CDR1 SQVTM, CDR2 ANQGSEA. The length of the CDR3 is 13 residues. V lost 6 bases and J 1 base, leaving 13 bases between the germline ends. CDR3 DNA: TGCAGCGTGGACGACGGGAGTTCCTACGAGCAGTACTTC. The encoded protein is CSVDDGSSYEQYF.

About this clonotype itself: A much larger clone lies one base from this, so it may be a read error. The J gene is TRBJ2-5, the V gene TRBV10-3; weak D call: TRBD2 (5 bases). V was trimmed by 11 bases and J by 2 bases, leaving 9 bases between them. CDR1 and CDR2 (germline): ENHRY, SYGVKD. This CDR3 region has 11 residues. CDR3 amino acids: CAVRGQETQYF. CDR3 bases: TGTGCCGTCCGGGGTCAAGAGACCCAGTACTTC.

About this clonotype itself: One end of the junction fails to match germline, which may point to a read error. This chain uses TRBV29-1 with TRBJ1-1; D might be TRBD1 (6 bases). The CDR3 consists of 10 residues. Germline CDR1 is SQVTM and CDR2 is ANQGSEA. The CDR3 spells CSVEEAGETF. CDR3 sequence (DNA): TGCAGCGTTGAAGAGGCAGGGGAAACGTTT. Variable domain in full (rest from reference TRBV29-1 and TRBJ1-1): SAVISQKPSRDICQRGTSLTIQCQVDSQVTMMFWYRQQPGQSLTLIATANQGSEATYESGFVIDKFPISRPNLTFSTLTVSNMSPEDSSIYLCSVEEAGETFGQGTRLTVV.

V usage is TRBV20-1 and J usage is TRBJ2-7, with 9 nucleotides matching TRBD1. The germline CDR1 and CDR2 sequences are DFQATT and SNEGSKA (reference sequence). The CDR3 is 15 amino acids. Trimming at V came to 4 bases and at J to 1 base, leaving 8 bases not matched to a gene. The CDR3 region is CSAMSWGQGSYEQYF. CDR3 in DNA: TGCAGTGCTATGTCGTGGGGACAGGGTTCCTACGAGCAGTACTTC.

This clonotype was seen only once. It may be a read error: a sequence one base away is much more abundant. This CDR3 is missing its conserved last phenylalanine or tryptophan, likely due to a read error. This chain connects TRBV15 to TRBJ1-4; D call uncertain. Germline loops: CDR1 LNHNV, CDR2 YYDKDF (reference sequence). This CDR3 comprises 15 residues. Trimming took off 6 bases at V and 4 bases at J, with 15 bases between the two ends. The CDR3 sequence: CATSHTDTFNEKLFI. CDR3 sequence (DNA): TGTGCCACCAGTCACACAGATACCTTTAATGAAAAACTGTTTATT.

V and J are TRBV13 and TRBJ1-5; D gene ambiguous. This CDR3 has 17 amino acids. The V end was cut by 0 bases, the J end by 4 bases, with 16 bases between. Germline values: CDR1 PRHDT, CDR2 FYEKMQ (reference sequence). CDR3 loop: CASSLGGGERGNQPQHF. The CDR3 nucleotides read TGTGCCAGCAGCTTAGGCGGTGGGGAAAGAGGAAATCAGCCCCAGCATTTT.

As to this clonotype: One base away lies a much larger clone, so this may be a sequencing read error. The chain is built from TRBV29-1 and TRBJ1-2; D is uncertain. V dropped 5 bases and J dropped 7 bases, with 14 bases sitting between them. There are 12 residues in the CDR3. In germline, CDR1 is SQVTM, CDR2 ANQGSEA. CDR3 protein: CSVPRTVCGYTF. DNA for the CDR3: TGCAGCGTTCCCCGGACTGTCTGTGGCTACACCTTC. Together with reference TRBV29-1 and TRBJ1-2, the CDR3 gives the full variable domain: SAVISQKPSRDICQRGTSLTIQCQVDSQVTMMFWYRQQPGQSLTLIATANQGSEATYESGFVIDKFPISRPNLTFSTLTVSNMSPEDSSIYLCSVPRTVCGYTFGSGTRLTVV.

This clonotype was detected only a few times. Germline and junction disagree at one end, which may indicate a read error. V is TRBV7-7 and J is TRBJ2-3; TRBD1 agrees at 8 bases. Germline-derived CDR1 and CDR2 are SSHAT and FNYEAQ (reference sequence). CDR3 length: 13 residues. The DNA for the CDR3 is TGTGCTAGCAGCTTGCTGGGGACAGGTACGCAGTATTTT. Encoded protein: CASSLLGTGTQYF.

The CDR3 sequence is CASSQGQFYEQYF. Here the CDR3 DNA reads TGCGCCAGCAGCCAGGGACAGTTCTACGAGCAGTACTTC. J is TRBJ2-7 and V is TRBV4-1, with 7 bases aligning to TRBD1. V shed 3 bases and J 3 bases; nucleotides not matched to a gene: 2. The CDR3 extends over 13 amino acids. Per germline, CDR1 MGHRA and CDR2 YSYEKL.

This clonotype appeared many times. The chain has TRBV7-3 and TRBJ2-3, with D maybe TRBD1 (5 bases). CDR3 length: 13 residues. V was pared by 6 bases and J by 3 bases, with 10 bases between. Looked up from germline, CDR1 is SGHTA and CDR2 is FQGTGA. CDR3: CASSPGRTDTQYF. The DNA of the CDR3 is TGTGCCAGCAGTCCAGGGCGGACAGATACGCAGTATTTT.

The rearrangement joins TRBV29-1 to TRBJ2-6; a possible D gene is TRBD1 (5 bases). CDR3 length: 12 amino acids. Per germline, CDR1 SQVTM and CDR2 ANQGSEA. DNA for the CDR3: TGCGCAGGGCGATCCGGGGCCAACGTCCTGACTTTC. This translates into CAGRSGANVLTF.

This clonotype was recorded at least ten times. The genes are TRBV5-1 and TRBJ2-5; D may be TRBD1 (6 bases). CDR1 is SGHRS and CDR2 is YFSETQ in the germline V gene. Trimming shortened V by 0 bases and J by 3 bases, and 12 bases separated the two germline ends. This CDR3 is built from 15 residues. Here the CDR3 reads CASSLGGRVEETQYF. The CDR3 DNA reads as TGCGCCAGCAGCTTGGGGGGGCGAGTCGAAGAGACCCAGTACTTC.